This T cell receptor (beta chain) was captured by sequencing in a study of identical twins (dated by TCRdb to 2016 to 2018). About the full investigation: To test whether fetal clonotypes persist, this study deep-sequenced TCR alpha and beta repertoires from monozygotic twins, from unrelated adults of various ages, and from cord blood. To rule out contamination, replicate twin experiments were performed at different times with different library preparation protocols.

Library preparation employed 5' RACE. The sequencer was an Illumina HiSeq 2000. A universal primer binding site was introduced by template switching, and a unique molecular identifier was present in the final cDNA, enabling accurate counting of TCR cDNA molecules. First-strand cDNA for TCR alpha and beta chains was synthesized from specific primers in the conserved constant-segment region. To control for contamination, every cDNA library was double barcoded, receiving both a SMART-Mk sample barcode and Illumina barcodes. TruSeq adapter sequences along with Illumina sample barcodes were introduced in two successive PCR steps. The TCR alpha and beta cDNA libraries were sequenced on the Illumina HiSeq platform using custom primers. Concerning the study's data processing: MiGEC was used to process raw reads and extract unique molecular identifiers, and MiXCR was used to find CDR3 positions. Recombination models were inferred per individual with the repgenHMM and IGoR tools using an EM algorithm. Shared clonotypes were analyzed with the tcR package in R, and sharing was normalized by the product of cloneset sizes. Out-of-frame nonproductive sequences were analyzed to study raw recombination free of thymic and clonal selection effects. TCRdb reran the public reads through fastp at Q25 and MiXCR, keeping productive beta chains. Each record represents a unique CDR3 protein, reported with the most common genes and DNA among its rows. TCRdb's processing, not the authors', yielded these V and J calls. Within this sample are 1.5 million to 2 million distinct CDR3 sequences, with more than 30% of them counted one time only. The ten largest clones take up more than 0.25% of the sample.

Every donor was a healthy Caucasian. Regarding this clonotype: This clone's antigen is unknown. The sample holds no much larger clone one base away, and base qualities are not on file.

Broad study findings and their caveats: Invariant T cells such as MAIT and iNKT could partly confound zero-insertion analyses, though diverse VJ usage argued against this for most clonotypes. In monozygotic twins, recombination models systematically underestimated out-of-frame TCR alpha sharing, but the models matched the sharing seen between unrelated individuals. The excess sharing between twins in beta out-of-frame sequences was weaker because fewer shared sequences reduced the signal-to-noise ratio. Because the same donors could not be followed over many years, the conclusions depended on cross-sectional statistical analysis. Abundant cord blood beta clonotypes carried fewer insertions; young adult naive repertoires showed a weaker similar trend, while memory repertoires showed none. Compared with coincidental sharing between unrelated individuals, an excess of low generation-probability sequences was observed among out-of-frame TCR alpha sequences shared between twins.

The CDR1 and CDR2 encoded by the germline V gene are ENHRY and SYGVKD. V loses 1 base, J loses 8 bases, and the germline ends lie 11 bases apart. The CDR3 runs 14 amino acids, cysteine and phenylalanine included. Of all the DNA, just the CDR3 is kept, 42 bases in frame from base 1. The chain couples TRBV10-3 to TRBJ1-4, with TRBD1 perhaps the D gene, on 5 matching bases. Sequencing was performed on cord blood. This sequence originates from a newborn girl in good health. CDR3 reads: CAISELGGKEKLFF. The DNA sequence is as follows: TGTGCCATCAGTGAGTTGGGGGGAAAGGAAAAACTGTTTTTT.